The sequence of this T cell receptor beta chain was determined in a study of blood T cell repertoires in COVID-19. Followed over time, Seattle patients had been enrolled while infection was active. Germline V gives CDR1 SGHVS, CDR2 FQNEAQ. This CDR3 spans 15 amino acids. V dropped 2 bases and J dropped 4; count of bases not matched to a gene: 4. In the source study's methods: Estimates of nucleated cell counts were drawn from the amplification of reference gene primers. Sequencing used immunoSEQ multiplex PCR; TCRdb keeps in-frame clones, though not all of them. V, J and clone size derive from that table, while D and trimming were established from the DNA sequence. The profile covers about 200,000 clones, with around 85% appearing a single time and under 0.95% taken by the ten largest.

The sequence came from a man in his 60s with COVID-19, enrolled during active disease. This chain connects TRBV7-8 to TRBJ1-4, with TRBD1 identical over 7 bases. The specimen sequenced was peripheral blood. The CDR3 is CASSLNTGVNEKLFF. For the CDR3, the DNA is TGTGCCAGCAGCTTAAACACAGGGGTTAATGAAAAACTGTTTTTT.